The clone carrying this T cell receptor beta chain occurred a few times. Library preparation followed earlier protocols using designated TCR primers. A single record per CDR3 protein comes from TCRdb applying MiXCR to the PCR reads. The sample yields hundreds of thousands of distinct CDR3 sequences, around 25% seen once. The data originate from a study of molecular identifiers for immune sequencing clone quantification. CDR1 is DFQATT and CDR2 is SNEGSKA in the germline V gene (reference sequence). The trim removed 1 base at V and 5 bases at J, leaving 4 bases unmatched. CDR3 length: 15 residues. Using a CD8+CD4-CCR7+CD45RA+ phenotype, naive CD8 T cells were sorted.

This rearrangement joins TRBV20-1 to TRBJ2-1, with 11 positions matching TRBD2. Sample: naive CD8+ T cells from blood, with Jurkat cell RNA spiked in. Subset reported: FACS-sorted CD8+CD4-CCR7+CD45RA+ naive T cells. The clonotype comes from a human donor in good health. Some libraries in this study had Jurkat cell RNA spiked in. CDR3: CSARGLAGLNNEQFF. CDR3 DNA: TGCAGTGCTAGAGGACTAGCGGGGCTAAACAATGAGCAGTTCTTC.